Listed here is a single T cell receptor beta chain. The same CDR3 also results from other DNA sequences found in this sample. The time point denotes: blood 2 weeks post-SBRT. The treatment is: 15 Gy SBRT to primary tumor, nephrectomy 4 weeks later. Trimming at V came to 2 bases and at J to 6 bases, leaving 10 bases not matched to a gene. The CDR3 has 16 residues. Germline assignment: CDR1 GTSNPN and CDR2 SVGIG (reference sequence). The entry originates in a study of radiation and T cells in renal cell carcinoma. Repertoires were generated with immunoSEQ multiplex PCR, while TCRdb's copy carries only in-frame clones and drops some. In the table there are about 130,000 clones, about 81% of which are singletons.

The source is a woman aged 55 to 70 with renal cell carcinoma. The V and J genes are TRBV30 and TRBJ2-3; 11 nucleotides agree with TRBD2. Sequences were derived from blood, sampled from a patient whose treatment included radiotherapy and nephrectomy. In DNA form, the CDR3 reads TGTGCCTGGAGTAGCTTAGCGGGAGGGCGGACGGATACGCAGTATTTT. Translated, it gives CAWSSLAGGRTDTQYF.